The 18 T cell receptor beta chains presented below share a single source sample, sequenced in a study of Ad26.COV2.S vaccination and SARS-CoV-2 variants. Generated by immunoSEQ multiplex PCR, the TCRdb table keeps only in-frame clones and is missing some. In the table there are about 370,000 clones, around 85% of which are singletons. The treatment was: 19 received Ad26.COV2.S at low or high dose, single or two shots; 5 received placebo; per-sample allocation not given. Each sample was drawn 63 days after the first injection (of vaccine or placebo). The sample consisted of peripheral blood, taken in a trial of Ad26.COV2.S vaccine versus placebo. These receptors were taken from a person aged 18-65 years who received the Ad26.COV2.S COVID-19 vaccine or a placebo.

V gene TRBV9 combines with J gene TRBJ2-3; D is possibly TRBD2 (5 bases). Germline V CDR1 and CDR2: SGDLS, YYNGEE. The CDR3 consists of 14 residues. Deletions cut 0 bases from V and 6 bases from J, with 11 bases between. CDR3 sequence: CASSVEQRGDTQYF. The DNA for the CDR3 is TGTGCCAGCAGCGTAGAACAACGCGGGGATACGCAGTATTTT. The full variable domain, its missing parts supplied by reference TRBV9 and TRBJ2-3, is DSGVTQTPKHLITATGQRVTLRCSPRSGDLSVYWYQQSLDQGLQFLIQYYNGEERAKGNILERFSAQQFPDLHSELNLSSLELGDSALYFCASSVEQRGDTQYFGPGTRLTVL.

Concerning this clone: The sample contains more than one DNA sequence encoding this CDR3. The rearrangement links TRBV5-1 to TRBJ2-7, with D tentatively TRBD2 (5 bases). This CDR3 has 14 residues. V was cut by 3 bases and J by 5 bases, with 15 bases left in between. Germline V gene lookup returns CDR1 SGHRS and CDR2 YFSETQ. CDR3 in amino acids: CASSSLGLGDEQYF. The CDR3 DNA reads as TGCGCCAGCAGCTCGTTAGGCCTCGGGGACGAGCAGTACTTC.

The chain links TRBV6-1 to TRBJ2-7; either TRBD1 or TRBD2 may fit D (5 bases each). Germline assignment: CDR1 MNHNS and CDR2 SASEGT. The CDR3 extends over 16 amino acids. V was cut by 2 bases and J by 3 bases, with 17 bases left in between. Here the CDR3 DNA reads TGTGCCAGCAGTGAATTGAGGGGTCGGGCATTCTACGAGCAGTACTTC. Protein product: CASSELRGRAFYEQYF.

V is TRBV28 and J is TRBJ1-1, with D perhaps TRBD1 (6 bases). From germline, CDR1 is MDHEN and CDR2 SYDVKM. Trimming took 5 bases from V and 11 from J, leaving 15 bases between them. The CDR3 sequence is 12 residues long. CDR3 amino acids: CASSLRTEDAFF. CDR3 in DNA: TGTGCCAGCAGTCTAAGGACAGAAGACGCTTTCTTT.

V usage is TRBV5-1 and J usage is TRBJ2-7; 12 bases fit TRBD2. This CDR3 has 15 amino acids. Germline CDR1 and CDR2: SGHRS and YFSETQ. The junction had 6 bases not matched to a gene; V was cut back by 4 bases and J by 4 bases. CDR3 nucleotides: TGCGCCAGCAGCAAACTAGCGGGGGGACTGTACGAGCAGTACTTC. Amino acids: CASSKLAGGLYEQYF.

This sequence joins TRBV7-9 and TRBJ2-5; D gene unclear. Germline V gene lookup returns CDR1 SEHNR and CDR2 FQNEAQ (reference sequence). Trimming left V 1 base short and J 1 base short, with 16 bases between. The CDR3 runs to 17 residues. DNA for the CDR3: TGTGCCAGCAGCTTAGGCCGACTTCTAGGTACCCAAGAGACCCAGTACTTC. It encodes CASSLGRLLGTQETQYF.

In its sample, this clone was seen a few times. CDR3 loop: CASSLTTSGSKNIQYF. In nucleotides, the CDR3 is TGTGCCAGCAGCTTAACGACTAGTGGGTCCAAAAACATTCAGTACTTC. This chain joins TRBV7-2 and TRBJ2-4; TRBD2 is a possible D gene (6 bases). In germline, CDR1 is SGHTA, CDR2 FQGNSA. There are 16 residues in the CDR3. Trimming left V 2 bases short and J 2 bases short, with 13 bases between. Together with reference TRBV7-2 and TRBJ2-4, the CDR3 gives the full variable domain: GAGVSQSPSNKVTEKGKDVELRCDPISGHTALYWYRQSLGQGLEFLIYFQGNSAPDKSGLPSDRFSAERTGGSVSTLTIQRTQQEDSAVYLCASSLTTSGSKNIQYFGAGTRLSVL.

This clone has just one count. V and J are TRBV20-1 and TRBJ1-1, with D uncertain. Germline lookup yields CDR1 DFQATT and CDR2 SNEGSKA (reference sequence). This CDR3 is 11 amino acids long. Trimming cost V 6 bases and J 5 bases, with 10 bases left between them. The CDR3 protein is CSAPRGTEAFF. The DNA of the CDR3 is TGCAGTGCCCCACGGGGAACTGAAGCTTTCTTT.

The chain carries TRBV6-6 and TRBJ1-2; D gene unclear. Germline CDR1 is MNHNY and CDR2 is SVGAGI (reference sequence). V was cut by 5 bases and J by 5 bases, with 18 bases left in between. The CDR3 sequence is 15 residues long. This CDR3 is CASSLLDTYKYGYTF. CDR3 DNA sequence: TGTGCCAGCAGTCTACTCGATACCTATAAGTATGGCTACACCTTC.

This chain joins TRBV7-9 and TRBJ2-7, with 11 bases lining up with TRBD2. With V trimmed by 5 bases and J by 2 bases, 5 bases remained unmatched. The CDR3 spans 15 residues. Germline CDR1 reads SEHNR; CDR2 reads FQNEAQ (reference sequence). Written as DNA, the CDR3 is TGTGCCAGCAGCCTCGTAGCGGGGGGGGCCTACGAGCAGTACTTC. This translates into CASSLVAGGAYEQYF.

This clone has a handful of counts. The V and J genes are TRBV3-1 (or the pseudogene TRBV3-2) and TRBJ2-2; 7 bases are a match to TRBD2. Losses at the gene ends were 3 bases for V and 3 bases for J; bases not matched to a gene: 7. The CDR3 consists of 16 residues. Germline V gene data show CDR1 as LGHDT and CDR2 as YNNKEL (reference sequence). CDR3 protein: CASSHGLGRYTGELFF. As DNA, the CDR3 is TGTGCCAGCAGCCACGGACTAGGGAGGTACACCGGGGAGCTGTTTTTT.

The gene calls are TRBV5-1 and TRBJ1-1; possible D gene TRBD1, 5 bases. V gave up 4 bases and J gave up 1 base, with 14 bases separating them. The CDR3 is made up of 15 amino acids. CDR1 is SGHRS and CDR2 is YFSETQ in the germline V gene. The CDR3 nucleotides read TGCGCCAGCAGCCCGACCGGAGGGGAGAACACTGAAGCTTTCTTT. Protein product: CASSPTGGENTEAFF.

This clone has a handful of counts. The gene calls are TRBV7-9 and TRBJ1-1; 12 nucleotides agree with TRBD1. Germline V lookup: CDR1 SEHNR, CDR2 FQNEAQ (reference sequence). This CDR3 has 14 amino acids. With 4 bases clipped from V and 4 bases from J, the junction kept 1 base outside the gene matches. CDR3 coding DNA: TGTGCCAGCAGCTGGGGACAGGGGGCCACTGAAGCTTTCTTT. Its translation: CASSWGQGATEAFF.

This chain links TRBV6-6 with TRBJ1-1; TRBD1 is a possible D gene (5 bases). The CDR3 is made up of 14 amino acids. Trimming removed 4 bases at V and 1 base at J, with 10 bases between. In germline, CDR1 is MNHNY, CDR2 SVGAGI (reference sequence). CDR3 in amino acids: CASSWGVANTEAFF. Written as DNA, the CDR3 is TGTGCCAGCAGTTGGGGGGTTGCGAACACTGAAGCTTTCTTT.

This clone was detected only once. This chain uses TRBV3-1 (or the pseudogene TRBV3-2) with TRBJ1-1; the D is unclear. Trimming took off 0 bases at V and 2 bases at J, with 7 bases between the two ends. Germline V gene lookup returns CDR1 LGHDT and CDR2 YNNKEL (reference sequence). The CDR3 runs 14 residues. CDR3 sequence: CASSQELDNTEAFF. The CDR3 DNA sequence: TGTGCCAGCAGCCAAGAACTAGATAACACTGAAGCTTTCTTT.

The rearrangement joins TRBV30 to TRBJ1-1; D ambiguous. The CDR3 is 8 amino acids. Germline V gene lookup returns CDR1 GTSNPN and CDR2 SVGIG (reference sequence). Between the trimmed V and J ends, which lost 7 bases and 11 bases, there was a span of 8 bases. CDR3 residues: CASAPAFF. CDR3 bases: TGTGCCTCCGCGCCTGCTTTCTTT.

V usage is TRBV12-3 or TRBV12-4 and J usage is TRBJ2-1; D might be TRBD2 (5 bases). V lost 6 bases to trimming and J lost 6 bases, with 12 bases between them. The CDR3 loop spans 13 amino acids. As DNA, the CDR3 is TGTGCCAGCAGCAGCGGACTCTTCAATGAGCAGTTCTTC. It yields the protein CASSSGLFNEQFF.

This chain links TRBV5-1 with TRBJ1-4; 8 bases are a match to TRBD1. Trimming at V came to 5 bases and at J to 7 bases, leaving 7 bases not matched to a gene. Germline values: CDR1 SGHRS, CDR2 YFSETQ. The CDR3 is 14 amino acids. CDR3 sequence (DNA): TGCGCCAGCAGTCCCGACAGGGGAGGTGAAAAACTGTTTTTT. It specifies CASSPDRGGEKLFF.